This T cell receptor (beta chain) was documented in a study of CD8 T cells in Susac syndrome. Reverse transcription of about 0.45 to 1 ug RNA was carried out with random hexamers. Each CDR3 protein gets one entry after TCRdb re-called the immunoSEQ multiplex PCR reads with MiXCR. The data contain 150,000 to 200,000 distinct CDR3 sequences, roughly 95% of them singletons. CDR3 length equals 14 residues. Germline values: CDR1 LGHDT, CDR2 YNNKEL (reference sequence). Trimming removed 3 bases from V and 5 bases from J; junction bases left unmatched: 4. The clonotype originates from a human donor in good health. The chain recombines TRBV3-1 with TRBJ2-3; 8 bases line up with TRBD2. The sequencing sample was made of CD4+ T cells from PBMCs. DNA of the CDR3: TGTGCCAGCAGCCAGAGCGGGGGAGGAGATACGCAGTATTTT. Translation: CASSQSGGGDTQYF.